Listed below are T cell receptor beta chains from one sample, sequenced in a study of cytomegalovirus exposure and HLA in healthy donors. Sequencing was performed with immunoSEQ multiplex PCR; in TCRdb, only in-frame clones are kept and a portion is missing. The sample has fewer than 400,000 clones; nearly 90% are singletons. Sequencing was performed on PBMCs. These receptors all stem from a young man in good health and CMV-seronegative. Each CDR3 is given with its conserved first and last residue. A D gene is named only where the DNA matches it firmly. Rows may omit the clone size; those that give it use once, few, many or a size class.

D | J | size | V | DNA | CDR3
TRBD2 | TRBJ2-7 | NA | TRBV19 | TGTGCCAGTAGTTTCACTAGCGGCAGCTCCTACGAGCAGTACTTC | CASSFTSGSSYEQYF
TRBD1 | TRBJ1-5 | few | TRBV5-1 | TGCGCCAGCGCACAGGGGGTCGGGAGCAATCAGCCCCAGCATTTT | CASAQGVGSNQPQHF
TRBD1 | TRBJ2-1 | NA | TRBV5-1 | TGCGCCAGCAGCTTGGTCTCCGGGACAGGGGGCAATGAGCAGTTCTTC | CASSLVSGTGGNEQFF
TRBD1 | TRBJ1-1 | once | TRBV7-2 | TGTGCCAGCAGCTGGGGGACAGAGAACACTGAAGCTTTCTTT | CASSWGTENTEAFF
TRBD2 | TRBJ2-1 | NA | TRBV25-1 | TGTGCCAGCAGTGCTCCCAACCGACGGGGGGGTATTGAGTTCTTC | CASSAPNRRGGIEFF
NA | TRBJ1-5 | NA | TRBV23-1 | TGCGCCAGCAGTCGCGGGGGGGTTAGCAATCAGCCCCAGCATTTT | CASSRGGVSNQPQHF
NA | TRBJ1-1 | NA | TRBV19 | TGTGCCAGTAGCCCGGACACCTTGAACACTGAAGCTTTCTTT | CASSPDTLNTEAFF
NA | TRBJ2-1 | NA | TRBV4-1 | TGCGCCAGCAGCCAAGACAGGGCCCCCTACAATGAGCAGTTCTTC | CASSQDRAPYNEQFF
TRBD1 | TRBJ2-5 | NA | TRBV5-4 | TGTGCCAGCAGCTTTCGGGGACAGCAAGAGACCCAGTACTTC | CASSFRGQQETQYF
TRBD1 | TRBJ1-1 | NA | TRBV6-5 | TGTGCCAGCAGTTATCCCGGGACAGGGCGAGCTTTCTTT | CASSYPGTGRAFF
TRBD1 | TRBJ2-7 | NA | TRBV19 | TGTGCCAGTAGCCCCGGGACAGGGGACTACGAGCAGTACTTC | CASSPGTGDYEQYF
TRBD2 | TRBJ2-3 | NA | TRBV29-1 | TGCAGCACGAGGACTAGCGGGAGATCTAGCACAGATACGCAGTATTTT | CSTRTSGRSSTDTQYF
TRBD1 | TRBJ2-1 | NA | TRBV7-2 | TGTGCCAGCAGCTTGACAGGGGACACCTACAATGAGCAGTTCTTC | CASSLTGDTYNEQFF
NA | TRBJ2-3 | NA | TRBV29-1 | TGCAGCGTATTGCCCTCAGGGGCAGATACGCAGTATTTT | CSVLPSGADTQYF
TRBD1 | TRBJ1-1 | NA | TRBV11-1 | TGTGCCAGCAGCCGAGAGGGACAGCCCAACACTGAAGCTTTCTTT | CASSREGQPNTEAFF
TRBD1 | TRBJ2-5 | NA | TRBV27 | TGTGCCAGCAGTTCGACAGGGATGATTACGAAAGAGACCCAGTACTTC | CASSSTGMITKETQYF
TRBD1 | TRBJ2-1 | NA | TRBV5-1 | TGCGCCAGCAGCCCAACCAGGGGGTTCTCCTACAATGAGCAGTTCTTC | CASSPTRGFSYNEQFF
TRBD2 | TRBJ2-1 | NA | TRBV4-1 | TGCGCCAGCAGCCAACTACTAGCGGGGGGCCGCGAGCAGTTCTTC | CASSQLLAGGREQFF
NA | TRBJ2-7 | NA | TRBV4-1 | TGCGCCAGCAGCCAAGTGGGGGGAGGGGGCTACGAGCAGTACTTC | CASSQVGGGGYEQYF
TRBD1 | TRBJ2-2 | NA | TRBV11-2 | TGTGCCACCGACTACAGGGGTTCGAACACCGGGGAGCTGTTTTTT | CATDYRGSNTGELFF
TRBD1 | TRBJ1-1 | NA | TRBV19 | TGTGCCACAGCTAGCGGACAGGGGAACACTGAAGCTTTCTTT | CATASGQGNTEAFF
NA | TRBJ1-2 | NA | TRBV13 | TGTGCCAGCAGCTTAGGAGGGGTTAGCGGCTACACCTTC | CASSLGGVSGYTF
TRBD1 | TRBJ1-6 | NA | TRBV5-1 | TGCGCCAGCAGCTCGGGTCAAGGGGGCGCGGGGAATTCACCCCTCCACTTT | CASSSGQGGAGNSPLHF
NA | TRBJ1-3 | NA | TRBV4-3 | TGCGCCAGCAGCCAAGATCGGGGTACTGGAAACACCATATATTTT | CASSQDRGTGNTIYF
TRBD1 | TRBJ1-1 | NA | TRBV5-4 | TGTGCCAGCAGCCAGGACAGGGCCGTTGAAGCTTTCTTT | CASSQDRAVEAFF
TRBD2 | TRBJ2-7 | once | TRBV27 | TGTGCCAGCAGTTTAGAGCGGGGCACGATCTCCTACGAGCAGTACTTC | CASSLERGTISYEQYF
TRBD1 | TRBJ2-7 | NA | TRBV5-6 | TGTGCCAGCAGCCGCCCCGGGACAGGGGCCTACGAGCAGTACTTC | CASSRPGTGAYEQYF
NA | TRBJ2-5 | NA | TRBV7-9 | TGTGCCAGCAGCTTACTGCAGGTGAACCAAGAGACCCAGTACTTC | CASSLLQVNQETQYF
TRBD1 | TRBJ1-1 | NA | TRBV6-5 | TGTGCCAGCAGCCCTCCGGGACAGTTGAACACTGAAGCTTTCTTT | CASSPPGQLNTEAFF
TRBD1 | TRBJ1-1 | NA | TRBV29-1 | TGCAGCGTTGTGGGTAGACAGGGGGTAACTGAAGCTTTCTTT | CSVVGRQGVTEAFF
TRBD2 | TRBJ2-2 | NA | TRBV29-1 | TGCAGCGTTGTTCGGCAGCGGGGGAGCACCGGGGAGCTGTTTTTT | CSVVRQRGSTGELFF
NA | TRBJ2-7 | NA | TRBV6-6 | TGTGCCGTACGTCGGGGGGCTTACTACGAGCAGTACTTC | CAVRRGAYYEQYF
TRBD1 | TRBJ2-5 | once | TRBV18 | TGTGCCAGCTCACTTGTATTGGGACAGGTCTTGCAGACCCAGTACTTC | CASSLVLGQVLQTQYF
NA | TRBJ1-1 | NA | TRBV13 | TGTGCCAGCAGCATAGGGACACCCTACACTGAAGCTTTCTTT | CASSIGTPYTEAFF
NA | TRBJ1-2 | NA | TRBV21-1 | NA | CASSKRGRTYDCLRGYTF
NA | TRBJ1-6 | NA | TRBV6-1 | TGTGCCAGCAGCGTTACAGGGTTCGCTTTGCTCGAGGACTTT | CASSVTGFALLEDF
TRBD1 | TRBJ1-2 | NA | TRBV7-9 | TGTGCCAGCAGCTTCCCGCCAGGGGGATACTCTGATGGCTACACCTTC | CASSFPPGGYSDGYTF
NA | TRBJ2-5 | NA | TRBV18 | TGTGCCAGCTCACCTACAGTTAGAGCAGGGGAGACCCAGTACTTC | CASSPTVRAGETQYF
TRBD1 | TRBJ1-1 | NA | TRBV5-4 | TGTGCCAGCAGCCCATGGACAGGGACATTTAGCTTAGACTTT | CASSPWTGTFSLDF
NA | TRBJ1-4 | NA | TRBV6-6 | TGTGCCAGCAGTTCCCAACAGGGATCCACTAATGAAAAACTGTTTTTT | CASSSQQGSTNEKLFF
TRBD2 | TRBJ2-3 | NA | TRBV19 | TGTGCCAGTCGACTCGACCGGACTAGCGAGGCAGATACGCAGTATTTT | CASRLDRTSEADTQYF
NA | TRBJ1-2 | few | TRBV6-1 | TGTGCCAGCAGCGAAGGAGCCCCAGGGGTAGGTGGTGGCTACACCTTC | CASSEGAPGVGGGYTF
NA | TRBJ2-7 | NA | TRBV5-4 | TGTGCCAGCAGCTTATCTTTATCCTACGAGCAGTACTTC | CASSLSLSYEQYF
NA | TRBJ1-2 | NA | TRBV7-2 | TGTGCCAGCAGCTTCGTCGGAGAGGGCTATGGCTACACCTTC | CASSFVGEGYGYTF